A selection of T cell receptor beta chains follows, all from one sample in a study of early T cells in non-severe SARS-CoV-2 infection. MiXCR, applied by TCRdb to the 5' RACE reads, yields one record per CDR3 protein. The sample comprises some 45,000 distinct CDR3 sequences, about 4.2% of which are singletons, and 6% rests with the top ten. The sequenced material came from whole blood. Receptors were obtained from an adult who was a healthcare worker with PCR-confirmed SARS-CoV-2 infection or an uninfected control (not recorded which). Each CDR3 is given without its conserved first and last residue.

CDR3: ASSLSPGNTEAF
V: TRBV7-3
J: TRBJ1-1

CDR3: ASSYALNRGTAWEQF
V: TRBV6-5
J: TRBJ2-1

CDR3: ATSDLNGPVETQY
V: TRBV24-1
J: TRBJ2-5

CDR3: ASSEDPSGSYNEQF
V: TRBV6-4
J: TRBJ2-1

CDR3: AISPGGANVLT
V: TRBV10-3
J: TRBJ2-6

CDR3: ASSAPTGSSTDTQY
V: TRBV2
J: TRBJ2-3

CDR3: SALGTDGYEQY
V: TRBV20-1
J: TRBJ2-7

CDR3: ASSVGWGPLYEQY
V: TRBV9
J: TRBJ2-7

CDR3: SAPQAGAQNYNEQF
V: TRBV20-1
J: TRBJ2-1

CDR3: ASSWRSAGSTDTQY
V: TRBV5-5
J: TRBJ2-3

CDR3: SAPNREGTGELF
V: TRBV20-1
J: TRBJ2-2

CDR3: ASSSPLGQGYEHY
V: TRBV18
J: TRBJ2-7

CDR3: SVAGKSGNEQF
V: TRBV29-1
J: TRBJ2-1

CDR3: ASSSGEDQPQH
V: TRBV6-5
J: TRBJ1-5

CDR3: ASSLGTSRYTDTQY
V: TRBV27
J: TRBJ2-3

CDR3: ASSLDHTDTQY
V: TRBV7-2
J: TRBJ2-3

CDR3: ASSRDSLAKNIQY
V: TRBV14
J: TRBJ2-4

CDR3: ASSSNSNQPQH
V: TRBV12-3/TRBV12-4
J: TRBJ1-5

CDR3: ASSATGAGGTDTQY
V: TRBV7-8
J: TRBJ2-3

CDR3: ASSLELVGQF
V: TRBV5-1
J: TRBJ2-1

CDR3: ASSVQGLYNSPLH
V: TRBV5-6
J: TRBJ1-6

CDR3: ASSLHAGEETQY
V: TRBV6-5
J: TRBJ2-5

CDR3: AASSGSTDTQY
V: TRBV10-3
J: TRBJ2-3

CDR3: SAREARGYGYT
V: TRBV20-1
J: TRBJ1-2

CDR3: SVEDAGAAYEQY
V: TRBV29-1
J: TRBJ2-7

CDR3: ASSASGGAYNEQF
V: TRBV19
J: TRBJ2-1

CDR3: ATSRGLAGGPADTQY
V: TRBV15
J: TRBJ2-3

CDR3: ASSGGLFFLYEQY
V: TRBV6-1
J: TRBJ2-7

CDR3: ATSDPTWQASEKPQH
V: TRBV24-1
J: TRBJ1-5

CDR3: ASSYSGRGSGELF
V: TRBV6-5
J: TRBJ2-2

CDR3: ASSYSMGGEAYNSPLH
V: TRBV6-5
J: TRBJ1-6

CDR3: SARGASGLDEQF
V: TRBV20-1
J: TRBJ2-1

CDR3: SAVHNEQF
V: TRBV20-1
J: TRBJ2-1

CDR3: ASDRGTNYGYT
V: TRBV28
J: TRBJ1-2

CDR3: ARSHLLAGGPVRHNEQF
V: TRBV5-3
J: TRBJ2-1

CDR3: ASSLHGRKDTQY
V: TRBV7-2
J: TRBJ2-3

CDR3: ASSASGAGELF
V: TRBV5-4
J: TRBJ2-2

CDR3: AISGSSGEISYNEQF
V: TRBV10-3
J: TRBJ2-1